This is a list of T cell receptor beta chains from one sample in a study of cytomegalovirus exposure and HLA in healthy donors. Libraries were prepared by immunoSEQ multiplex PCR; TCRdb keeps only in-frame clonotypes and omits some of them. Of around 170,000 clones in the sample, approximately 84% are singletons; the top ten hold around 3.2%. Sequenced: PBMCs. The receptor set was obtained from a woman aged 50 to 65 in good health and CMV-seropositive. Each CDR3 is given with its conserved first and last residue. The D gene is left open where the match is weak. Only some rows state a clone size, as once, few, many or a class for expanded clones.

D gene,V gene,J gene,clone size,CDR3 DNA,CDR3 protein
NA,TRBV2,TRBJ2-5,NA,TGTGCCAGCAGCGAAATATCAGGGAAGGAAGAGACCCAGTACTTC,CASSEISGKEETQYF
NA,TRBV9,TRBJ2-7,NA,TGTGCCAGCAGCGTAGGTAACAGGGCAAGCTCCTACGAGCAGTACTTC,CASSVGNRASSYEQYF
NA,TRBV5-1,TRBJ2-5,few,TGCGCCAGCAGCTTGGGGGGCGGAGAGACCCAGTACTTC,CASSLGGGETQYF
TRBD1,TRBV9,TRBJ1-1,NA,TGTGCCAGCAGCGTCGGACAGGAGAACACTGAAGCTTTCTTT,CASSVGQENTEAFF
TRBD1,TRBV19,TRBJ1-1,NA,TGTGCCAGTAGTACCCTGGGACAGGCCGACACTGAAGCTTTCTTT,CASSTLGQADTEAFF
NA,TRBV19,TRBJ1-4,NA,TGTGCCAGTAGTATAGGCGAAGGAGGTGGGAATGAAAAACTGTTTTTT,CASSIGEGGGNEKLFF
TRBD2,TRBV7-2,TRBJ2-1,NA,TGTGCCAGCAGCCTAGGGCCGGGGGGGGCCTACAATGAGCAGTTCTTC,CASSLGPGGAYNEQFF
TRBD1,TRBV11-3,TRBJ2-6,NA,TGTGCCAGCAGCCCTGGGACAGCCAGGACTGGGGCCAACGGCCTGACTTTC,CASSPGTARTGANGLTF
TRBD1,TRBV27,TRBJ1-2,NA,TGTGCCAGCAGTTTAACCCCCGACAGGGACCGAGGCTACACCTTC,CASSLTPDRDRGYTF
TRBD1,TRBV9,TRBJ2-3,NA,TGTGCCAGCAGCCCTGGGACAGCTCCTAGCACAGATACGCAGTATTTT,CASSPGTAPSTDTQYF
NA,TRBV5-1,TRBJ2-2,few,TGCGCCAGCAGCTCATACAGGAACACCGGGGAGCTGTTTTTT,CASSSYRNTGELFF
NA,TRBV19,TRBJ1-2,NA,TGTGCCAGTAGTAGAGGGCAGAACTATGGCTACACCTTC,CASSRGQNYGYTF
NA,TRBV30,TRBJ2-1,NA,TGTGCCTGGAGTAGCATGGATGAGCAGTTCTTC,CAWSSMDEQFF
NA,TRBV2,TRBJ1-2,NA,TGTGCCAGCAGTGGGGGGAGGGGGGACTATGGCTACACCTTC,CASSGGRGDYGYTF
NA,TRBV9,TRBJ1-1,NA,TGTGCCAGCAGCGGGGGGACACACACTGAAGCTTTCTTT,CASSGGTHTEAFF
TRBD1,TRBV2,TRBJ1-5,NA,TGTGCCAGCAAGGAGGGACAGACGTATCAGCCCCAGCATTTT,CASKEGQTYQPQHF
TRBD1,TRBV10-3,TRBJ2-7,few,TGTGCCACTCGACGGACAGGGGGCGAGCAGTACTTC,CATRRTGGEQYF
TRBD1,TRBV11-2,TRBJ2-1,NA,TGTGCCAGCAGCATGGACAGGGCCCATGAGCAGTTCTTC,CASSMDRAHEQFF
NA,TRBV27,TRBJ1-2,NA,TGTGCCAGCCTGGCCTCTCCTAAGGGGGGCTACACCTTC,CASLASPKGGYTF
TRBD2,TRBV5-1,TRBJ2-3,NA,TGCGCCAGCACCTTGGGGACTAGCGGGAGGCCGGGAAGGGATACGCAGTATTTT,CASTLGTSGRPGRDTQYF
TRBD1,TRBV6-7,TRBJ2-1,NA,TGTGCCAGACCCGGGACAGGTAATGAGCAGTTCTTC,CARPGTGNEQFF
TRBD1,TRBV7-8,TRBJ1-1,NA,TGTGCCAGCAGCTTAAGAGGCGGGACAGGGATCGGTGAAGCTTTCTTT,CASSLRGGTGIGEAFF
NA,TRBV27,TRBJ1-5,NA,TGTGCCAGCAGTAGCAGGCCCCCCGACGTTCCCAATCAGCCCCAGCATTTT,CASSSRPPDVPNQPQHF
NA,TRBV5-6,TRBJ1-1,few,TGTGCCAGCAGCCGGGAGAGGAGAAACACTGAAGCTTTCTTT,CASSRERRNTEAFF
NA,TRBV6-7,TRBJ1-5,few,TGTGCCAGCAGTTACTCGAGGGAGGACGGTTTAGCAGGTCAGCCCCAGCATTTT,CASSYSREDGLAGQPQHF
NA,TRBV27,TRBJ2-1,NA,TGTGCCAGCAAACACCCCTCCTACAATGAGCAGTTCTTC,CASKHPSYNEQFF
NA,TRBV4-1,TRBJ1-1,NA,TGCGCCAGCAGCCCTGGGGAGGGCATGAACACTGAAGCTTTCTTT,CASSPGEGMNTEAFF
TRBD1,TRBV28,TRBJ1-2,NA,TGTGCCAGTGGGACAGCGAACCCAGATGGCTACACCTTC,CASGTANPDGYTF
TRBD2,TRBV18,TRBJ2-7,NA,TGTGCCAGCTCACCCAGAGGCGGGAGGCGCTCCTACGAGCAGTACTTC,CASSPRGGRRSYEQYF
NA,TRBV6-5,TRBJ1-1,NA,TGTGCCAGCAGTTACTCCTACGACAGGAGTGAAGCTTTCTTT,CASSYSYDRSEAFF
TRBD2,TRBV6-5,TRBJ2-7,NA,TGTGCCAGCAGACACGGACTAGCGGGAGTTAACGAGCAGTACTTC,CASRHGLAGVNEQYF
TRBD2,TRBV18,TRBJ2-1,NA,TGTGCCAGCTCACCCCCTGGGAGGGCCGGCAATGAGCAGTTCTTC,CASSPPGRAGNEQFF
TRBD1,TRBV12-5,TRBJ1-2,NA,TGTGCTAGTGGTTTTGTCCAGGGGGATTTGAACTATGGCTACACCTTC,CASGFVQGDLNYGYTF
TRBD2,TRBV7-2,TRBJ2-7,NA,TGTGCCAGCAGCAGTAGCGGGGGGGCTTACGAGCAGTACTTC,CASSSSGGAYEQYF
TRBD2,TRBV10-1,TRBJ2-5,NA,TGCGCCAGCAGTGAGTCCGTGGGAGGGGCCGGAGAGACCCAGTACTTC,CASSESVGGAGETQYF
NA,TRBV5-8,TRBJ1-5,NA,TGTGCCAGCAGCCCTACCGGACAGAACAATCAGCCCCAGCATTTT,CASSPTGQNNQPQHF
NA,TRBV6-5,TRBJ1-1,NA,TGTGCCAGCAGTTACAGCGGCATACGGACCACTGAAGCTTTCTTT,CASSYSGIRTTEAFF
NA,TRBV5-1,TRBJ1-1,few,TGCGCCAGTTCCCCCCGCGAGGGAGGGAACACTGAAGCTTTCTTT,CASSPREGGNTEAFF
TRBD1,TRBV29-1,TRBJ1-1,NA,TGCAGCGTTAGGACAGGGGAAGGCGCTGAAGCTTTCTTT,CSVRTGEGAEAFF
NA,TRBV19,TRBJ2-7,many,TGTGCCAGTAGTATGGGGGGTTACGAGCAGTACTTC,CASSMGGYEQYF
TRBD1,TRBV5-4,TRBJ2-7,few,TGTGCCAGCAGTTACGACGAGGCTTCGGACAGGGGCTACGAGCAGTACTTC,CASSYDEASDRGYEQYF
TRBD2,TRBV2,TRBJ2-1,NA,TGTGCCAGCCGGGCAAGGAGCGGGAGAGAAAATGAGCAGTTCTTC,CASRARSGRENEQFF
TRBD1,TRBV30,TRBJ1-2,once,TGTGCCTGGGGACAGGGGGCTGGCTACACCTTC,CAWGQGAGYTF
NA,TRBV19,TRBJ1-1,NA,TGTGCCAGTAGTCGGAACGTCGGGTTCACTGAAGCTTTCTTT,CASSRNVGFTEAFF
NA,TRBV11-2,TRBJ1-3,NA,TGTGCCAGCAGCCCTGCGGGCGGGGCGAACACCATATATTTT,CASSPAGGANTIYF
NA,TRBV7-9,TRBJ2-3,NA,TGTTCCAGCAGATCCACCGGTGCAGGGGGCACAGATACGCAGTATTTT,CSSRSTGAGGTDTQYF
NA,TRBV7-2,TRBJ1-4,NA,TGTGCCAGCACCCAAGACAGTGTTAATGAAAAACTGTTTTTT,CASTQDSVNEKLFF
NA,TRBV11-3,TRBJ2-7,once,TGTGCCAGCAGCTTCACAATGGGGGGCGAGCAGTACTTC,CASSFTMGGEQYF
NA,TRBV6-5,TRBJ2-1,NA,TGTGCCAGCAGTTACTCAATAGGCCTCGGGAATGAGCAGTTCTTC,CASSYSIGLGNEQFF
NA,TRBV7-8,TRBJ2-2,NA,TGTGCCAGCAGCTTAAATTGGGGGCCCGGGGAGCTGTTTTTT,CASSLNWGPGELFF
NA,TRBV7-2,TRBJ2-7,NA,TGTGCCAGCAGCTTAGTGGCAGGGGGGTTAGGGTACGAGCAGTACTTC,CASSLVAGGLGYEQYF
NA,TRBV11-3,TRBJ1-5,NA,TGTGCCAGCAGCTTAAGCCTTCATAGCAATCAGCCCCAGCATTTT,CASSLSLHSNQPQHF
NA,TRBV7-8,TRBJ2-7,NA,TGTGCCAGCAACCTCCACCGGGACTCCTCCTACGAGCAGTACTTC,CASNLHRDSSYEQYF